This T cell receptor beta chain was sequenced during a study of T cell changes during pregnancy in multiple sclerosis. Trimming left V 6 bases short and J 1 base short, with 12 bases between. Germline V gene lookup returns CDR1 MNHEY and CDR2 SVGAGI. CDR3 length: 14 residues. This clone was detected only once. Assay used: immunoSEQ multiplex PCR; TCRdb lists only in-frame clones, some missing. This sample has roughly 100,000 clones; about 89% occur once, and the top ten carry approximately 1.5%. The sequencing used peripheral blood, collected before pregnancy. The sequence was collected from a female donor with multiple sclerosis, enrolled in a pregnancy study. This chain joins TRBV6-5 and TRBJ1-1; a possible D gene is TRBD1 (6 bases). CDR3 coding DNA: TGTGCCAGCAGCCCTCAGGGGCGGAACACTGAAGCTTTCTTT. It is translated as CASSPQGRNTEAFF.